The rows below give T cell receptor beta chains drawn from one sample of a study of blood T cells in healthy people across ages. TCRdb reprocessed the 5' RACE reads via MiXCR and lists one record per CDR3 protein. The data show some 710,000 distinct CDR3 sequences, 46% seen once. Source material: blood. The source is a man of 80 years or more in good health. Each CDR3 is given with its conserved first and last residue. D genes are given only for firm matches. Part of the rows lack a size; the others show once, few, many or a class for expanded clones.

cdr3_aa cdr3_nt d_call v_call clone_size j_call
CASSTASQETQYF TGTGCCAGCAGTACCGCAAGCCAAGAGACCCAGTACTTC - TRBV12-3/TRBV12-4 - TRBJ2-5
CASSFSTGTLQETQYF TGCGCCAGCAGCTTCTCGACAGGGACGCTCCAAGAGACCCAGTACTTC TRBD1 TRBV5-1 few TRBJ2-5
CASSSQPGQLIYNEQFF TGTGCCAGCAGTTCTCAACCGGGACAACTAATCTACAATGAGCAGTTCTTC - TRBV27 - TRBJ2-1
CASSQARGRMEKLFF TGTGCCAGCAGCCAAGCCCGGGGGCGCATGGAAAAACTGTTTTTT - TRBV14 once TRBJ1-4
CATAGGPQETQYF TGTGCCACAGCGGGAGGACCCCAAGAGACCCAGTACTTC TRBD2 TRBV10-3 - TRBJ2-5
CAISTGTGVEKLFF TGTGCCATCAGCACAGGGACAGGGGTAGAAAAACTGTTTTTT TRBD1 TRBV10-3 - TRBJ1-4
CASNPNSGRKGGELFF TGTGCCAGCAACCCTAATAGCGGGAGGAAAGGCGGGGAGCTGTTTTTT TRBD2 TRBV7-2 - TRBJ2-2
CASSLAGGTNIQYF TGTGCCAGCAGTTTAGCGGGAGGGACAAACATTCAGTACTTC TRBD2 TRBV27 few TRBJ2-4
CASSSGQGDYEQYF TGTGCCAGCAGCTCCGGACAGGGGGACTACGAGCAGTACTTC TRBD1 TRBV11-2 - TRBJ2-7
CAISESAAYDTDTQYF TGTGCCATCAGTGAGTCTGCGGCCTACGACACAGATACGCAGTATTTT - TRBV10-3 many TRBJ2-3
CSARYRQANNEQFF TGCAGTGCCAGATATAGGCAGGCGAACAATGAGCAGTTCTTC - TRBV20-1 - TRBJ2-1
CATSRDQNSPLHF TGTGCCACCAGCAGAGACCAGAATTCACCCCTCCACTTT - TRBV15 few TRBJ1-6
CASSLGLAADNEQFF TGCGCCAGCAGCTTGGGACTAGCGGCCGACAATGAGCAGTTCTTC TRBD2 TRBV5-1 few TRBJ2-1
CASSLGRTGGLETQYF TGTGCCAGCAGCTTAGGGAGGACAGGGGGCTTAGAGACCCAGTACTTC TRBD1 TRBV7-2 - TRBJ2-5
CASSLGLAGKADTQYF TGTGCCAGCAGCTTAGGGCTAGCGGGTAAAGCAGATACGCAGTATTTT TRBD2 TRBV7-2 - TRBJ2-3
CSARAGQGFTEAFF TGCAGTGCTAGAGCCGGCCAGGGTTTTACTGAAGCTTTCTTT - TRBV20-1 - TRBJ1-1
CASRGQSTTYEQYF TGTGCCAGCAGGGGACAGTCAACTACCTACGAGCAGTACTTC TRBD1 TRBV2 many TRBJ2-7
CASSERRSNTEAFF TGTGCCAGCAGTGAAAGGAGATCCAACACTGAAGCTTTCTTT - TRBV6-2/TRBV6-3 - TRBJ1-1
CASSRRAGYQETQYF TGTGCCAGCAGCCGTAGGGCAGGGTACCAAGAGACCCAGTACTTC - TRBV28 - TRBJ2-5
CATSEAPTRERRNEQFF TGTGCCACCAGTGAAGCCCCTACGCGGGAGCGAAGGAATGAGCAGTTCTTC TRBD2 TRBV24-1 few TRBJ2-1
CASGSLEGNEQFF TGTGCCAGCGGCTCGCTAGAGGGCAATGAGCAGTTCTTC - TRBV7-8 - TRBJ2-1
CASSFGEGEQFF TGTGCCAGCAGCTTTGGGGAGGGTGAGCAGTTCTTC TRBD2 TRBV11-3 - TRBJ2-1
CASGPQETQYF TGCGCCAGCGGACCGCAAGAGACCCAGTACTTC - TRBV5-1 - TRBJ2-5
CASSLYSSYEQYF TGTGCCAGCAGTTTATACAGCTCCTACGAGCAGTACTTC - TRBV27 few TRBJ2-7
CASTETSGPALSYNEQFF TGTGCCAGCACCGAGACTAGCGGGCCAGCCTTATCGTACAATGAGCAGTTCTTC TRBD2 TRBV12-3/TRBV12-4 - TRBJ2-1
CSVKSPSYNEQFF TGCAGCGTTAAGTCCCCCTCCTACAATGAGCAGTTCTTC - TRBV29-1 few TRBJ2-1
CASSRLAEETQYF TGTGCCAGCAGCCGACTAGCGGAAGAGACCCAGTACTTC TRBD2 TRBV3-1 - TRBJ2-5
CASSGQGDQPQHF TGTGCCAGCTCAGGACAGGGGGATCAGCCCCAGCATTTT TRBD1 TRBV18 few TRBJ1-5
CSAQQGAGETQYF TGCAGCGCCCAACAGGGGGCGGGGGAGACCCAGTACTTC TRBD1 TRBV29-1 - TRBJ2-5
CASSQRGGQETQFF TGTGCCAGCAGCCAAAGGGGAGGACAAGAGACCCAGTTCTTC - TRBV3-1 - TRBJ2-1
CASSRTLNRADTQYF TGTGCCAGCAGTAGGACACTAAACCGTGCAGATACGCAGTATTTT - TRBV6-4 many TRBJ2-3
CSARDTSGRPSSYNEQFF TGCAGTGCTAGAGATACTAGCGGGAGGCCCAGCTCCTACAATGAGCAGTTCTTC TRBD2 TRBV20-1 - TRBJ2-1
CASSPPDRARNEQYF TGTGCCAGCAGCCCCCCGGACAGGGCACGCAATGAGCAGTACTTC TRBD1 TRBV9 few TRBJ2-5
CASSWDSIQETQYF TGTGCCAGCAGTTGGGACAGCATCCAAGAGACCCAGTACTTC TRBD1 TRBV6-5 few TRBJ2-5
CASTPGGSGYTF TGTGCCAGCACTCCTGGAGGGTCTGGCTACACCTTC - TRBV6-5 - TRBJ1-2
CSTRDWLAPQETQYF TGCAGTACTAGAGATTGGCTAGCACCACAAGAGACCCAGTACTTC - TRBV20-1 - TRBJ2-5
CASSTIATNEKLFF TGTGCCAGCAGCACAATCGCAACTAATGAAAAACTGTTTTTT - TRBV7-2 - TRBJ1-4
CASSLSRRDLSYEQYF TGTGCCAGCAGTTTATCCCGACGGGACTTGAGCTACGAGCAGTACTTC - TRBV28 - TRBJ2-7
CSASPDQETQYF TGCAGTGCTAGTCCAGACCAAGAGACCCAGTACTTC - TRBV20-1 many TRBJ2-5
CSARVSVQWADTQYF TGCAGTGCTAGAGTGAGCGTACAGTGGGCAGATACGCAGTATTTT - TRBV20-1 - TRBJ2-3
CASSQPTVQYEQYF TGTGCCAGCAGTCAACCGACAGTTCAATACGAGCAGTACTTC - TRBV28 - TRBJ2-7
CASSTALWLEVEGQFF TGTGCCAGCAGCACCGCCCTTTGGCTAGAGGTAGAGGGGCAGTTCTTC - TRBV5-8 few TRBJ2-1
CASSGGSGAYEQYF TGCGCCAGCAGCGGTGGATCCGGGGCCTACGAGCAGTACTTC - TRBV5-1 - TRBJ2-7
CSAHRTAGGVDFVEAFF TGCAGTGCTCATAGGACAGCCGGGGGGGTCGATTTCGTTGAAGCTTTCTTT - TRBV20-1 - TRBJ1-1
CSAGVWGNEQFF TGCAGTGCAGGGGTTTGGGGCAATGAGCAGTTCTTC - TRBV20-1 - TRBJ2-1
CASSLDRGRAEQYF TGTGCCAGCAGCTTGGATAGGGGCAGGGCCGAGCAGTACTTC - TRBV5-5 - TRBJ2-7
CASSREWDEQYF TGTGCCAGCAGCCGCGAATGGGATGAGCAGTACTTC - TRBV14 - TRBJ2-7
CSARHAWSADTEAFF TGCAGTGCTAGACACGCTTGGTCAGCCGACACTGAAGCTTTCTTT - TRBV20-1 few TRBJ1-1
CASSVEGSNTGELFF TGTGCCAGCAGCGTAGAGGGTAGTAACACCGGGGAGCTGTTTTTT - TRBV9 once TRBJ2-2
CSVDRGLGNEKLFF TGCAGCGTCGACCGGGGCCTCGGTAATGAAAAACTGTTTTTT - TRBV29-1 many TRBJ1-4
CASSLAWESGSTNEQYF TGCGCCAGCAGCTTGGCCTGGGAAAGCGGGAGTACCAACGAGCAGTACTTC TRBD2 TRBV5-1 - TRBJ2-7
CASSLEQTDTEAFF TGTGCCAGCAGTCTCGAACAGACAGACACTGAAGCTTTCTTT - TRBV28 - TRBJ1-1
CASSYPGQGEAFF TGTGCCAGCAGCTACCCGGGACAGGGTGAAGCTTTCTTT TRBD1 TRBV7-9 few TRBJ1-1
CASRDSKGDEQYF TGTGCCAGTCGCGACAGTAAAGGCGACGAGCAGTACTTC - TRBV6-6 - TRBJ2-7
CASSLVRGQGNEQYF TGTGCCAGCAGTTTAGTTCGAGGCCAGGGCAACGAGCAGTACTTC - TRBV28 - TRBJ2-7
CASSYLMAALHEQYF TGTGCCAGCAGTTACCTGATGGCGGCTCTCCACGAGCAGTACTTC - TRBV6-2/TRBV6-3 - TRBJ2-7
CATSGGEFYSNQPQHF TGTGCCACCAGCGGCGGGGAGTTCTATAGCAATCAGCCCCAGCATTTT - TRBV15 - TRBJ1-5
CASTGNINYGYTF TGTGCCAGCACCGGGAATATTAACTATGGCTACACCTTC - TRBV28 few TRBJ1-2
CASSPTGGKHSEQYF TGTGCCAGCAGCCCTACGGGCGGGAAGCACAGTGAGCAGTACTTC - TRBV3-1 - TRBJ2-5